This is a list of T cell receptor beta chains from one sample in a study of T cell repertoires in cytomegalovirus infection. Each CDR3 protein gets one entry after TCRdb re-called the reads with MiXCR. This table has fewer than 350,000 distinct CDR3 sequences, 9.5% appearing once. The sequenced material came from PBMCs. All receptors come from a human donor in good health (CMV status not recorded). Some clones in this sample may be carry-over from other donors' samples. The CDR3 runs from the conserved cysteine through the conserved F or W. The order of the fields is J gene, clone size, V gene, D gene, CDR3 DNA, CDR3 protein. The D gene is left open where the match is weak. Some rows mark clone size as missing; the rest say once, few, many or name a class of expanded clone.

TRBJ2-3	few	TRBV30	TRBD2	TGTGCCTGGAACGGGAGGGGCCTCGGAGATACGCAGTATTTT	CAWNGRGLGDTQYF
TRBJ2-1	-	TRBV20-1	-	TGCAGTGTCACCGAGGGGATAAATGAGCAGTTCTTC	CSVTEGINEQFF
TRBJ1-2	many	TRBV7-9	-	TGTGCCAGCAGCTCAGCTAATAACTATGGCTACACCTTC	CASSSANNYGYTF
TRBJ1-4	-	TRBV28	-	TGTGCCAGCAGTTCCCTGAGCGAAAAACTGTTTTTT	CASSSLSEKLFF
TRBJ1-2	few	TRBV4-3	-	TGCGCCAGCAGCCAAAGCGGACGGGGGGCCGGGTATGGCTACACCTTC	CASSQSGRGAGYGYTF
TRBJ2-5	-	TRBV11-2	TRBD1	TGTGCCAGCAGCCTAACAGGGGCCCTAGGGGCCCAGTACTTC	CASSLTGALGAQYF
TRBJ1-1	few	TRBV6-8	-	TGTGCCAGCACTTCTCCCGGGACGAACACTGAAGCTTTCTTT	CASTSPGTNTEAFF
TRBJ2-3	many	TRBV7-2	TRBD2	TGTGCCAGCAGCTTGGGACTAGCGGGAGGTTTTGATACGCAGTATTTT	CASSLGLAGGFDTQYF
TRBJ2-3	many	TRBV7-2	TRBD2	TGTGCCAGCAGCTTAGACGGGGGGAGCACAGATACGCAGTATTTT	CASSLDGGSTDTQYF
TRBJ2-3	many	TRBV7-2	-	TGTGCCAGCAGCTCCCAATTCAGCACAGATACGCAGTATTTT	CASSSQFSTDTQYF
TRBJ1-5	many	TRBV12-3/TRBV12-4	-	TGTGCCAGCAAAGAAGAGGGGAACAGTCAGCCCCAGCATTTT	CASKEEGNSQPQHF
TRBJ1-4	many	TRBV12-3/TRBV12-4	-	TGTGCCAGCAGAATCTCTTCGGTCGGGGAAAAACTGTTTTTT	CASRISSVGEKLFF
TRBJ2-3	few	TRBV7-2	TRBD2	TGTGCCAGCAGCCCGACTAGCGGGGGGGCCGATACGCAGTATTTT	CASSPTSGGADTQYF
TRBJ2-2	many	TRBV10-3	TRBD1	TGTGCCATCAGTGACGGACAGGGCGGCACCGGGGAGCTGTTTTTT	CAISDGQGGTGELFF
TRBJ2-4	many	TRBV7-2	-	TGTGCCAGCAGCCCTGGCGGGCAGATGGGAAACATTCAGTACTTC	CASSPGGQMGNIQYF
TRBJ2-2	many	TRBV7-8	-	TGTGCCAGCAGCCCGCGGACTGATCCGAACACCGGGGAGCTGTTTTTT	CASSPRTDPNTGELFF
TRBJ2-7	few	TRBV10-3	-	TGTGCCATCAGTGACGGTCACGTCTACGAGCAGTACTTC	CAISDGHVYEQYF
TRBJ2-5	many	TRBV7-8	TRBD1	TGTGCCAGCAGCCCAAACAGGGGTCAAGAGACCCAGTACTTC	CASSPNRGQETQYF
TRBJ2-5	-	TRBV5-1	TRBD1	TGCGCCAGCAGCCCGGAATTGGGACAGGGCAAAGAGACCCAGTACTTC	CASSPELGQGKETQYF
TRBJ2-1	-	TRBV12-3/TRBV12-4	-	TGTGCCAGCAGCTCACTCCGAGCCCACAATGAGCAGTTCTTC	CASSSLRAHNEQFF
TRBJ2-7	-	TRBV10-3	-	TGTGCCATCAGCCGACACGGCCCCTACGAGCAGTACTTC	CAISRHGPYEQYF
TRBJ2-2	few	TRBV7-9	-	TGTGCCAGCAACCCATGGGGGGCTACCACCGGGGAGCTGTTTTTT	CASNPWGATTGELFF
TRBJ2-7	-	TRBV7-2	-	TGTGCCAGCAGCCTACCCCAAAAATACGAGCAGTACTTC	CASSLPQKYEQYF
TRBJ1-4	-	TRBV4-3	-	TGCGCCAGCAGCATGAGGGTAGTGAGTGAAAAACTGTTTTTT	CASSMRVVSEKLFF
TRBJ2-7	many	TRBV2	TRBD2	TGTGCCAGCAGTGAAGCGGGGGGGAGCTCCTACGAGCAGTACTTC	CASSEAGGSSYEQYF
TRBJ1-2	few	TRBV2	-	TGTGCCAGCAGGGTAGACAGGTTTAACTATGGCTACACCTTC	CASRVDRFNYGYTF
TRBJ2-1	few	TRBV12-3/TRBV12-4	TRBD2	TGTGCCAGCAGTGGGGGTAGCGGGAGCTCCTACAATGAGCAGTTCTTC	CASSGGSGSSYNEQFF
TRBJ2-7	-	TRBV11-2	TRBD2	TGTGCCAGCAGCTTAGTAGGAGGACTAGCGCCTTTCTACGAGCAGTACTTC	CASSLVGGLAPFYEQYF
TRBJ2-4	many	TRBV28	TRBD2	TGTGCCAGCAGTTTAAATAGTAGCGGGAGAGGTACCAAAAACATTCAGTACTTC	CASSLNSSGRGTKNIQYF
TRBJ2-1	many	TRBV7-2	-	TGTGCCAGCAGCTTAGCGGCCCAGAATTACAATGAGCAGTTCTTC	CASSLAAQNYNEQFF
TRBJ1-5	few	TRBV2	-	TGTGCCAGCAGTGGAACCCAGGGGAGGCCCCAGCATTTT	CASSGTQGRPQHF
TRBJ1-1	-	TRBV12-3/TRBV12-4	-	TGTGCCAGTAGACGGCTCCCGGGTAACACTGAAGCTTTCTTT	CASRRLPGNTEAFF
TRBJ1-2	few	TRBV6-6	-	TGTGCCAGCACCCCGGACTATGGCTACACCTTC	CASTPDYGYTF
TRBJ1-5	many	TRBV28	-	TGTGCCAGCAGTACTGGGGGGGGTCAGCCCCAGCATTTT	CASSTGGGQPQHF
TRBJ2-3	many	TRBV7-2	-	TGTGCCAGCAGCGTCGCGGGGGCAATAGATACGCAGTATTTT	CASSVAGAIDTQYF
TRBJ2-5	few	TRBV11-3	-	TGTGCCAGCAGCCAAGGGGGTGGACGCGAGACCCAGTACTTC	CASSQGGGRETQYF
TRBJ2-3	few	TRBV6-6	-	TGTGCCAGCAGTTACTCCAGCATCACAGATACGCAGTATTTT	CASSYSSITDTQYF
TRBJ2-1	-	TRBV7-2	-	TGTGCCAGCAGATCCGCTGGGGTAGTCAACCATGAGCAGTTCTTC	CASRSAGVVNHEQFF
TRBJ2-2	many	TRBV7-6	-	TGTGCCAGCAGCTTAGAAACAATACCGAACACCGGGGAGCTGTTTTTT	CASSLETIPNTGELFF
TRBJ1-6	-	TRBV7-9	-	TGTGCCAGCATCCCGAATTCGGAGGGCCCCTATAATTCACCCCTCCACTTT	CASIPNSEGPYNSPLHF
TRBJ2-1	-	TRBV7-3	-	TGTGCCAGCAGCCCCATCTCTAGCTCCTACAATGAGCAGTTCTTC	CASSPISSSYNEQFF
TRBJ2-3	many	TRBV28	TRBD1	TGTGCCAGCAGTTCGTCAGGGGGCCTAAGCACAGATACGCAGTATTTT	CASSSSGGLSTDTQYF
TRBJ2-5	many	TRBV11-2	-	TGTGCCAGCAGCTTAGGGATTCCAGAGACCCAGTACTTC	CASSLGIPETQYF
TRBJ2-1	few	TRBV7-9	TRBD2	TGTGCCAGCAGCGACGGGCGGCTAGCGGGGTACAATGAGCAGTTCTTC	CASSDGRLAGYNEQFF
TRBJ2-1	-	TRBV12-3/TRBV12-4	TRBD2	TGTGCCAGCAGTTTAGTGGGACTAGCGGAGGGAAATGAGCAGTTCTTC	CASSLVGLAEGNEQFF
TRBJ2-1	few	TRBV20-1	TRBD2	TGCAGTGCCAACCGGCTAGCGGCCGGGAATGAGCAGTTCTTC	CSANRLAAGNEQFF
TRBJ2-2	few	TRBV5-1	-	TGCGCCAGCAGCTTGAACGGGAACACCGGGGAGCTGTTTTTT	CASSLNGNTGELFF
TRBJ1-2	-	TRBV2	TRBD1	TGTGCCAGCAGTCGGGGACAGGGGCCCAACTATGGCTACACCTTC	CASSRGQGPNYGYTF
TRBJ1-4	-	TRBV27	-	TGTGCCAGCAGTTTACGGAAGGGCGGGGAAAAACTGTTTTTT	CASSLRKGGEKLFF
TRBJ2-3	few	TRBV6-2/TRBV6-3	-	TGTGCCAGCAGTAATTACCTCCCCGGGACATCGCAGTATTTT	CASSNYLPGTSQYF
TRBJ2-3	few	TRBV28	-	TGTGCCAGCAGTTTACCCAGATCAGATACGCAGTATTTT	CASSLPRSDTQYF
TRBJ2-1	few	TRBV30	-	TGTGCCTGGGCACGGAACTCCTACAATGAGCAGTTCTTC	CAWARNSYNEQFF
TRBJ2-6	few	TRBV12-3/TRBV12-4	-	TGTGCCAGCAGCCCCCCCGGGGCGTGGGGGGCCAACGTCCTGACTTTC	CASSPPGAWGANVLTF
TRBJ1-4	many	TRBV7-2	-	TGTGCCAGCAGCTTAGTGCGGCAGGGACGGAAGGAAAAACTGTTTTTT	CASSLVRQGRKEKLFF
TRBJ1-2	many	TRBV7-2	-	TGTGCCAGCAGTCAACTCCCCGACGGGGAATATGGCTACACCTTC	CASSQLPDGEYGYTF
TRBJ1-5	-	TRBV12-3/TRBV12-4	-	TGTGCCAGCAGCGACTTTTTGGGGAATCAGCCCCAGCATTTT	CASSDFLGNQPQHF
TRBJ1-2	many	TRBV11-2	-	TGTGCCAGCAGCTCAAATCGCCTGAGGACTGTCTATGGCTACACCTTC	CASSSNRLRTVYGYTF